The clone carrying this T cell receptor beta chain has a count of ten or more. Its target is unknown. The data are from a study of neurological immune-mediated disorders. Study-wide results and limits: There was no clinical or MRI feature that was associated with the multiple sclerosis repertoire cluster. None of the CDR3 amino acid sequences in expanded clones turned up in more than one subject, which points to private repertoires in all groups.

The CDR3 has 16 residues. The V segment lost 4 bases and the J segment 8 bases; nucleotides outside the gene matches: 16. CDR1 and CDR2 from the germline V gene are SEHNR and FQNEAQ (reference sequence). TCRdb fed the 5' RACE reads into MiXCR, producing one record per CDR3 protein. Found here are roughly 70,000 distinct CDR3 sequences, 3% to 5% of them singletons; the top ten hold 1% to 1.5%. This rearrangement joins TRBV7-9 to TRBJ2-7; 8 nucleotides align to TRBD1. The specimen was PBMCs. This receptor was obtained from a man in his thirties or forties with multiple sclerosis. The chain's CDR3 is CASSSTTGTGPTKQYF. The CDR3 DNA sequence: TGTGCCAGCAGCTCAACCACCGGGACAGGACCTACGAAGCAGTACTTC.